This T cell receptor (beta chain) was identified in a study of Graves' ophthalmopathy and Graves' hyperthyroidism (dated by TCRdb to between 2017 and 2018). Regarding the study in general: Peripheral blood was collected at initial diagnosis, before any treatment. A discovery set of 100 patients (roughly 43 ophthalmopathy, 55 to 60 stable hyperthyroidism) was enrolled to explore V-J signatures distinguishing ophthalmopathy from hyperthyroidism. In total, under 150 blood samples were TCR-sequenced: around 42 ophthalmopathy, some 75 hyperthyroidism and roughly 17 hyperthyroidism-to-ophthalmopathy patients. T-cell repertoires of thyroid tissue and blood were compared in over 5 hyperthyroidism patients. To tell Graves' ophthalmopathy apart from Graves' hyperthyroidism, and to predict which patients would progress to ophthalmopathy, the study relied on TCR beta repertoire signatures. An independent validation cohort comprised roughly 20 hyperthyroidism patients and 15 to 17 patients who later progressed from hyperthyroidism to ophthalmopathy. Once sampling was done, hyperthyroidism patients were given methimazole at a starting dose of 30 mg daily, while ophthalmopathy patients were given high-dose intravenous methylprednisolone. General findings and caveats noted by the study authors: In validation, the model predicted ophthalmopathy progression with roughly 68% sensitivity and roughly 78% specificity; some 13 predicted patients were CT-confirmed with GO in a median of approximately 6.2 months. Among expanded thyroid clonotypes with frequency above 0.001, most also showed up in blood, which suggests that blood repertoires may reflect the thyroid immune response. The 13-signature model separated ophthalmopathy from stable hyperthyroidism with approximately 90% sensitivity and approximately 83% specificity in cross-validation, and 80%/75% in the test set. No statistical method was used to set the sample size in advance, and the investigators knew which group each participant was assigned to.

About this clonotype: This clone's antigen is unknown. A junction end diverges from the germline sequence, so it may reflect a read error.

Via the germline V gene, CDR1 is KGHDR and CDR2 SFDVKD. The cysteine opens and the phenylalanine closes a CDR3 of 19 amino acids. The retained sequence is limited to the CDR3, 57 bases, with the frame set at the first base. For repertoire sequencing, the TCR beta CDR3 regions were amplified from RNA transcripts. The first round of RT-PCR was done with HTBI primers and the Qiagen OneStep RT-PCR kit, and was followed by a second round of multiplex PCR, then size selection and purification. The libraries underwent paired-end sequencing with 100 bp reads on an Illumina HiSeq2000. In the original analysis: Reads were processed with SOAPnuke, discarding reads with adapters, uncalled bases, mean Phred below 15, or no exact constant-primer or identifier match. COPE v1.2.5 was used to merge the high-quality paired reads. Each unique nucleotide sequence was defined as a clonotype, and clonotypes were aligned to IMGT TRB V, D and J references with MiTCR v1.1. Only V-J combinations with frequency above 0.0001 were analysed, covering approximately 99% of repertoires. A TCR clonal expansion and chaos score per V-J combination was defined as the ratio of F50 clonal expansion to chaos observed in the TCRdist matrix. Welch's t-statistics and random forest were used to reduce features to about 13 V-J combinations, which were fed into a naive Bayes classifier. The Morisita-Horn index was used to measure how similar the thyroid and blood repertoires were. The raw public data were reprocessed by TCRdb itself: fastp quality trimming at Q25, MiXCR clonotype calling, in-frame beta chains only. Here each entry gathers all rows of one CDR3 protein and keeps the most common genes and DNA. These V and J calls rely on TCRdb rather than the paper's analysis. The sample table lists approximately 700,000 distinct CDR3 sequences, roughly two fifths of them with a count of one. Clones ranked in the top ten supply roughly 3.5% of the sample.

Ophthalmopathy patients had moderately to severely active disease, Clinical Activity Score of at least 3, NOSPECS grade of at least 4, and disease duration under 3 months. Anyone with other autoimmune diseases, uncontrolled infections, pregnancy or lactation was excluded from the study. Clinical symptoms, serum thyroxine, TRAb, thyroid ultrasound and orbital computed tomography formed the basis of the diagnosis. PBMCs were isolated from about 9.2 ml of fresh peripheral blood by Ficoll-Paque density gradient centrifugation. Total RNA was extracted with Trizol reagent and quality-checked on an Agilent 2100 Bioanalyzer.

The sequenced material came from peripheral blood. Here the chain combines TRBV24-1 and TRBJ1-2; TRBD1 is a possible D gene, resting on 6 matching bases. This receptor was taken from an adult man with Graves' ophthalmopathy. The encoded CDR3 is CATNDGSGGAGVDDYGYTF. The nucleotides are TGTGCCACCAATGATGGTTCCGGGGGCGCGGGTGTTGATGACTATGGCTACACCTTC.